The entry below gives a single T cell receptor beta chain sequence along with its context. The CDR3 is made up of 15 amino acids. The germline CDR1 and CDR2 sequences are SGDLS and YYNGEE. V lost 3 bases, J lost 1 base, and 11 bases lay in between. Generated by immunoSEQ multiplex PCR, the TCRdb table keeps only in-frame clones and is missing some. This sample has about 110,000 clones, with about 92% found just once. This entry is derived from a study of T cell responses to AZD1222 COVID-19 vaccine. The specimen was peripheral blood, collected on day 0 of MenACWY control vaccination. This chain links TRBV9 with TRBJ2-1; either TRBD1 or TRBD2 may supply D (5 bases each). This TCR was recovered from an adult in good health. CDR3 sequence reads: CASSGRDGSYNEQFF. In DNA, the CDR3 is TGTGCCAGCAGCGGCCGGGACGGTTCCTACAATGAGCAGTTCTTC. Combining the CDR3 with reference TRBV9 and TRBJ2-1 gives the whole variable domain DSGVTQTPKHLITATGQRVTLRCSPRSGDLSVYWYQQSLDQGLQFLIQYYNGEERAKGNILERFSAQQFPDLHSELNLSSLELGDSALYFCASSGRDGSYNEQFFGPGTRLTVL.